Each of the 14 T cell receptor beta chains below was sequenced from the same sample in a study of a mutant IDH1 vaccine in newly diagnosed glioma. Measured with immunoSEQ multiplex PCR; TCRdb has only the in-frame clones, and not every one. The data hold tens of thousands of clones, with about 80% observed a single time. These receptors lack a known antigen. Regarding time point: week 23, last vaccination. A 20-mer mutant IDH1 peptide at 300 ug was injected subcutaneously with topical imiquimod. The input for sequencing was PBMCs, taken from a glioma patient whose treatment included an IDH1 peptide vaccine. The receptor source for this set is a man aged 40-55 years with glioma.

This chain uses TRBV19 with TRBJ1-6; 9 bases are shared with TRBD1. Germline V gene data show CDR1 as LNHDA and CDR2 as SQIVND (reference sequence). This CDR3 contains 13 residues. V was pared by 7 bases and J by 10 bases, with 5 bases of the junction left unmatched. The CDR3 sequence is CASTRDRVSPLHF. CDR3 bases: TGTGCCAGTACCCGGGACAGGGTGTCACCCCTCCACTTT.

CDR3 in DNA: TGTGCCTGGAGTGAGAACGGCCCCTACGAGCAGTACTTC. This translates into CAWSENGPYEQYF. The V and J genes are TRBV30 and TRBJ2-7; D gene uncertain. Germline values: CDR1 GTSNPN, CDR2 SVGIG (reference sequence). The germline V and J ends were trimmed by 1 base and 2 bases, with 9 bases remaining between them. The CDR3 extends over 13 amino acids.

The chain combines TRBV5-1 with TRBJ1-1, with D hard to call. Looked up from germline, CDR1 is SGHRS and CDR2 is YFSETQ. V lost 3 bases to trimming and J lost 4 bases, with 16 bases between them. CDR3 size: 15 residues. The CDR3 nucleotides read TGCGCCAGCAGCTATGGGCCACAGCCGGGCACTGAAGCTTTCTTT. It encodes CASSYGPQPGTEAFF. Complete variable domain (other parts from reference TRBV5-1 and TRBJ1-1): KAGVTQTPRYLIKTRGQQVTLSCSPISGHRSVSWYQQTPGQGLQFLFEYFSETQRNKGNFPGRFSGRQFSNSRSEMNVSTLELGDSALYLCASSYGPQPGTEAFFGQGTRLTVV.

This chain uses TRBV28 with TRBJ1-4; 12 bases align to TRBD1. CDR1 and CDR2 from the germline V gene are MDHEN and SYDVKM. Trimming removed 7 bases from V and 9 bases from J; junction bases left unmatched: 12. The CDR3 is made up of 16 amino acids. The CDR3 reads CASTPPPGQGAKKLFF. DNA for the CDR3: TGTGCCAGCACCCCACCTCCGGGACAGGGGGCGAAAAAACTGTTTTTT.

This clone was seen a handful of times. The rearrangement links TRBV2 to TRBJ1-1; weak D call: TRBD1 (5 bases). Germline lookup yields CDR1 SNHLY and CDR2 FYNNEI. V lost 7 bases and J lost 1, with 16 bases in between. This CDR3 contains 15 residues. This CDR3 is CASKSRVWENTEAFF. The DNA of the CDR3 is TGTGCCAGCAAAAGCAGGGTTTGGGAGAACACTGAAGCTTTCTTT.

This sequence joins TRBV6-6 and TRBJ2-5; 10 nucleotides align to TRBD2. The ends lost 6 bases at V and 0 bases at J; junction bases unmatched: 4. This CDR3 spans 15 amino acids. CDR1 and CDR2 (germline): MNHNY, SVGAGI (reference sequence). CDR3 region: CASSSGLADQETQYF. The DNA of the CDR3 is TGTGCCAGCAGCTCAGGACTAGCGGACCAAGAGACCCAGTACTTC.

The chain links TRBV29-1 to TRBJ2-5; D is possibly TRBD1 or TRBD2 (5 bases each). With 2 bases removed from V and 5 bases from J, the gap between germline ends came to 12 bases. CDR3 length equals 13 residues. Germline CDR1 is SQVTM and CDR2 is ANQGSEA. This CDR3 is CSVESQGGETQYF. CDR3 sequence (DNA): TGCAGCGTTGAATCTCAGGGCGGGGAGACCCAGTACTTC.

The rearrangement uses TRBV29-1 and TRBJ2-2; 10 bases are a match to TRBD1. CDR3 length: 14 residues. The V gene end was trimmed by 4 bases and the J gene end by 5 bases; junction bases not matched to a gene: 4. The germline CDR1 and CDR2 sequences are SQVTM and ANQGSEA. The CDR3 here is CSVGGQGRTGELFF. Here the CDR3 DNA reads TGCAGCGTTGGGGGACAGGGGAGGACCGGGGAGCTGTTTTTT.

The V and J genes are TRBV13 and TRBJ2-3; 10 positions match TRBD2. Germline loops: CDR1 PRHDT, CDR2 FYEKMQ (reference sequence). The CDR3 spans 15 residues. V gave up 2 bases and J gave up 3 bases; unmatched junction bases: 2. This CDR3 is CASSLISGRTDTQYF. As DNA, the CDR3 is TGTGCCAGCAGCTTAATTAGCGGGAGGACAGATACGCAGTATTTT.

This chain connects TRBV29-1 to TRBJ2-3; 8 nucleotides agree with TRBD2. The germline V gene has CDR1 SQVTM and CDR2 ANQGSEA. This CDR3 region has 16 residues. The trim removed 3 bases at V and 0 bases at J, leaving 8 bases unmatched. The CDR3 spells CSVDPRGGDSTDTQYF. The CDR3 nucleotides read TGCAGCGTTGATCCCCGGGGGGGGGATAGCACAGATACGCAGTATTTT.

This clone occurred a few times. The V call is TRBV5-1, the J call TRBJ1-2; the match to TRBD1 covers 9 bases. Unmatched junction bases numbered 5, after V lost 4 bases and J lost 4 bases. CDR1 and CDR2 from the germline V gene are SGHRS and YFSETQ. This CDR3 contains 14 residues. This chain's CDR3 is CASSGTGSSYGYTF. CDR3 in DNA: TGCGCCAGCAGCGGGACAGGGTCTAGCTATGGCTACACCTTC.

The chain uses TRBV29-1 and TRBJ2-7; D may be TRBD1 (5 bases). CDR1 SQVTM and CDR2 ANQGSEA come from the germline V gene. This CDR3 contains 16 residues. Trimming removed 5 bases at V and 0 bases at J, with 20 bases between. This chain's CDR3 is CSVKGGTGSNSYEQYF. The CDR3 coding sequence is TGCAGCGTTAAAGGCGGAACAGGCTCAAACTCCTACGAGCAGTACTTC.

By its share, this clone is medium-sized. V and J are TRBV6-1 and TRBJ1-2; D unresolved. Germline values: CDR1 MNHNS, CDR2 SASEGT. The V end lost 2 bases, the J end lost 6 bases, and 7 bases lay between the germline ends. The CDR3 loop spans 12 amino acids. The CDR3 reads CASSERWDGYTF. In DNA, the CDR3 is TGTGCCAGCAGTGAAAGGTGGGATGGCTACACCTTC.

The chain recombines TRBV5-6 with TRBJ2-7; TRBD1 matches 10 bases. Germline V gene sequence: CDR1 SGHDT, CDR2 YYEEEE. CDR3 length: 14 amino acids. V gave up 4 bases and J gave up 2 bases; unmatched junction bases: 3. CDR3 in amino acids: CASSQGQGPYEQYF. CDR3 coding DNA: TGTGCCAGCAGCCAGGGACAGGGGCCCTACGAGCAGTACTTC.